This T cell receptor beta chain derives from a study of CD8 T cells in Susac syndrome. Unmatched junction bases numbered 10, after V lost 4 bases and J lost 6 bases. The length of the CDR3 is 16 residues. CDR1 is SGHRS, CDR2 YFSETQ, per germline. It was with random hexamers that 0.5 to 1 ug RNA was reverse transcribed. Amplification of TCR beta CDR3 used immunoSEQ multiplex PCR across 54 Vbeta and 13 Jbeta. TCRdb passed the immunoSEQ multiplex PCR reads through MiXCR, listing each CDR3 protein once. The sample contains about 190,000 distinct CDR3 sequences, over 75% of which appear only once. The chain recombines TRBV5-1 with TRBJ2-1; 10 nucleotides match TRBD2. The sequence came from a human donor with Susac syndrome. The material sequenced was CD4+ T cells from PBMCs. CDR3 DNA: TGCGCCAGCAGCCGGCCCGGTCTAGCGGGAGTCAATGAGCAGTTCTTC. This sequence encodes CASSRPGLAGVNEQFF. The variable domain in full, completed from reference TRBV5-1 and TRBJ2-1, reads KAGVTQTPRYLIKTRGQQVTLSCSPISGHRSVSWYQQTPGQGLQFLFEYFSETQRNKGNFPGRFSGRQFSNSRSEMNVSTLELGDSALYLCASSRPGLAGVNEQFFGPGTRLTVL.